These 22 T cell receptor beta chains came from one sample sequenced in a study of blood T cells in healthy people across ages. It was with a sample-barcoded 5' primer and a J-beta primer mix that a second PCR of roughly 7 to 12 cycles was run. One entry per CDR3 protein results from TCRdb running MiXCR on the 5' RACE reads. The sample shows under 800,000 distinct CDR3 sequences, roughly 45% of them seen only once. Sequenced: blood. The receptors were sampled from a woman between 55 and 75 years old in good health.

The chain couples TRBV18 to TRBJ2-2, with D hard to call. The CDR3 totals 15 residues. Germline loops: CDR1 KGHSH, CDR2 LQKENI. V was clipped by 2 bases and J by 1 base, with 8 bases between them. DNA of the CDR3: TGTGCCAGCTCACCATTTTCGGAGAACACCGGGGAGCTGTTTTTT. It is translated as CASSPFSENTGELFF.

J is TRBJ1-5 and V is TRBV7-2; maybe TRBD1 (5 bases). CDR3 length equals 15 residues. Trimming pared 5 bases from V and 2 bases from J, leaving 13 bases between. CDR1 is SGHTA and CDR2 is FQGNSA in the germline V gene. The DNA of the CDR3 is TGTGCCAGCAGCGACAGTTTGGGTGGCAATCAGCCCCAGCATTTT. It translates to CASSDSLGGNQPQHF.

The chain employs TRBV6-4 and TRBJ1-1, with a tentative D call TRBD1 (5 bases). Trimming took off 6 bases at V and 4 bases at J, with 18 bases between the two ends. The CDR3 has 15 residues. Germline V gene data show CDR1 as MRHNA and CDR2 as SNTAGT. The CDR3 protein is CASSPFAGGGTEAFF. The CDR3 DNA reads as TGTGCCAGCAGCCCCTTCGCGGGGGGTGGCACTGAAGCTTTCTTT.

The CDR3 DNA reads as TGTGCCAGCAGCCCGACGAGTGTGCAGCCCCAGCATTTT. Translating gives CASSPTSVQPQHF. This chain uses TRBV7-2 with TRBJ1-5; D unresolved. The V end was cut by 5 bases, the J end by 7 bases, with 12 bases between. The CDR3 spans 13 residues. Looked up from germline, CDR1 is SGHTA and CDR2 is FQGNSA. The whole variable domain, filled in from reference TRBV7-2 and TRBJ1-5, reads GAGVSQSPSNKVTEKGKDVELRCDPISGHTALYWYRQSLGQGLEFLIYFQGNSAPDKSGLPSDRFSAERTGGSVSTLTIQRTQQEDSAVYLCASSPTSVQPQHFGDGTRLSIL.

This clonotype showed up just once. Given a much more abundant clone one base away, this may be a read error. The rearrangement uses TRBV18 and TRBJ1-2; D gene unclear. The CDR3 is 14 amino acids. Germline V gene lookup returns CDR1 KGHSH and CDR2 LQKENI. CDR3 region: CAGSPPSVTYGYTF. CDR3 coding DNA: TGTGCCGGCTCACCACCCTCTGTTACCTATGGCTACACCTTC.

The chain joins TRBV9 to TRBJ2-5; TRBD1 matches at 8 bases. This CDR3 region has 15 residues. CDR1 is SGDLS and CDR2 is YYNGEE in the germline V gene. The trim removed 3 bases at V and 4 bases at J, leaving 8 bases unmatched. CDR3 region: CASSGGQANSETQYF. Here the CDR3 DNA reads TGTGCCAGCAGCGGGGGACAGGCTAACTCAGAGACCCAGTACTTC.

With respect to this clonotype: Sequence at one end of the junction differs from germline and may be a read error. The V call is TRBV5-1, the J call TRBJ1-6; 9 bases map to TRBD1. Germline V gives CDR1 SGHRS, CDR2 YFSETQ. This CDR3 comprises 14 residues. CDR3 DNA: TGCGCCAGCAGCCAGGGACAGGGTCGCTCACCCCCCCACTTT. Translation: CASSQGQGRSPPHF.

Concerning this clonotype itself: One end of the junction fails to match germline, which may point to a read error. The V call is TRBV20-1, the J call TRBJ2-1, with D possibly being TRBD2 (5 bases). The germline V gene has CDR1 DFQATT and CDR2 SNEGSKA (reference sequence). The CDR3 is 15 residues long. The CDR3 loop reads CSAGDSSGSVYEQFF. In nucleotides, the CDR3 is TGCAGTGCTGGAGATAGCAGCGGTAGTGTATATGAGCAGTTCTTC.

This clonotype was counted a few times. The genes are TRBV6-2 or TRBV6-3 and TRBJ2-7, with D unclear. V was pared by 2 bases and J by 4 bases, with 6 bases between. CDR1 is MNHEY and CDR2 is SVGEGT in the germline V gene. There are 12 residues in the CDR3. CDR3 bases: TGTGCCAGCAGTTACCGACGATACGAGCAGTACTTC. Residues: CASSYRRYEQYF.

The V and J genes are TRBV20-1 and TRBJ2-5; D uncertain. Germline V lookup: CDR1 DFQATT, CDR2 SNEGSKA (reference sequence). Deletions cut 4 bases from V and 2 bases from J, with 20 bases between. This CDR3 has 16 amino acids. The CDR3: CSATELRIVGQETQYF. CDR3 DNA sequence: TGCAGTGCTACGGAGTTGAGAATCGTAGGGCAAGAGACCCAGTACTTC.

This rearrangement joins TRBV27 to TRBJ2-7; 10 positions agree with TRBD2. The CDR3 has 16 amino acids. Per the germline V gene, CDR1 is MNHEY and CDR2 is SMNVEV (reference sequence). V lost 6 bases to trimming and J lost 3 bases; unmatched junction nucleotides: 11. The CDR3 region has the DNA TGTGCCAGCAGCCCCCTCACTAGCGGGGTCAGCTACGAGCAGTACTTC. Translated, it gives CASSPLTSGVSYEQYF.

This chain joins TRBV29-1 and TRBJ2-1, with 11 bases aligning to TRBD2. V shed 3 bases, J shed 10 bases, and the junction held 11 bases outside the gene matches. Looked up from germline, CDR1 is SQVTM and CDR2 is ANQGSEA. The CDR3 consists of 15 residues. As DNA, the CDR3 is TGCAGCGTTGAGAGGAGGCTAGCGGGAGGCGGGGAGCAGTTCTTC. It translates to CSVERRLAGGGEQFF.

This clonotype was found many times. The chain uses TRBV6-5 and TRBJ2-1, with 7 bases lining up with TRBD1. CDR3 size: 15 residues. V trimming: 2 bases; J trimming: 4 bases; junction bases outside the gene matches: 5. Germline CDR1 and CDR2: MNHEY and SVGAGI. DNA of the CDR3: TGTGCCAGCAGTTACCTCCGGACAGGTTACAATGAGCAGTTCTTC. This codes for CASSYLRTGYNEQFF.

This clonotype appeared a few times. V and J are TRBV25-1 and TRBJ1-1; D unresolved. This CDR3 contains 15 residues. Trimming took 0 bases from V and 4 from J, leaving 12 bases between them. The V gene's germline CDR1 is MGHDK and CDR2 SYGVNS. CDR3 loop: CASSEYAVGSTEAFF. As DNA, the CDR3 is TGTGCCAGCAGTGAATACGCGGTGGGAAGCACTGAAGCTTTCTTT.

The chain employs TRBV29-1 and TRBJ1-1; D uncertain. V lost 4 bases, J lost 0 bases, and 9 bases lay in between. The V gene's germline CDR1 is SQVTM and CDR2 ANQGSEA. The CDR3 is 13 residues long. As DNA, the CDR3 is TGCAGCGTTGTTCGCATGGTGAACACTGAAGCTTTCTTT. It codes for CSVVRMVNTEAFF.

The V and J genes are TRBV7-2 and TRBJ1-1; the match to TRBD1 covers 8 bases. The CDR3 sequence is 15 residues long. Germline lookup yields CDR1 SGHTA and CDR2 FQGNSA. The V and J ends lost 5 bases and 4 bases, in that order; junction bases with no gene match: 9. For the CDR3, the DNA is TGTGCCAGCAGCCCACGACGCACAGGGGGCACTGAAGCTTTCTTT. It codes for CASSPRRTGGTEAFF.

With respect to this clonotype: The junction does not match germline at one end; this may be a read error. The rearrangement links TRBV29-1 to TRBJ1-1, with D perhaps TRBD1 (6 bases). The CDR3 is 16 residues long. The germline V gene has CDR1 SQVTM and CDR2 ANQGSEA. The CDR3 coding sequence is TGTAGCGTTGCCATACCCCGGGTTGGACAGATACCTGAAGCTTTCTTT. Translation: CSVAIPRVGQIPEAFF. Supplemented by reference TRBV29-1 and TRBJ1-1, the full variable domain reads SAVISQKPSRDICQRGTSLTIQCQVDSQVTMMFWYRQQPGQSLTLIATANQGSEATYESGFVIDKFPISRPNLTFSTLTVSNMSPEDSSIYLCSVAIPRVGQIPEAFFGQGTRLTVV.

This chain joins TRBV7-2 and TRBJ2-7; 7 nucleotides align to TRBD1. The CDR3 spans 16 residues. From germline, CDR1 is SGHTA and CDR2 FQGNSA. V lost 5 bases, J lost 7 bases, and 17 bases stayed unmatched. The DNA of the CDR3 is TGTGCCAGCAGCCCCCGGGACAGTAGCTCCTACAATGAGCAGTACTTC. Its protein is CASSPRDSSSYNEQYF. The full variable domain, rest sourced from reference TRBV7-2 and TRBJ2-7, is GAGVSQSPSNKVTEKGKDVELRCDPISGHTALYWYRQSLGQGLEFLIYFQGNSAPDKSGLPSDRFSAERTGGSVSTLTIQRTQQEDSAVYLCASSPRDSSSYNEQYFGPGTRLTVT.

V usage is TRBV6-1 and J usage is TRBJ2-6, with a tentative D call TRBD2 (5 bases). This CDR3 is 18 amino acids long. The germline V gene has CDR1 MNHNS and CDR2 SASEGT. Trimming removed 7 bases at V and 0 bases at J, with 19 bases between. The CDR3 DNA is TGTGCCAGCAATAGGGAGAGGGCGGACCACTCTGGGGCCAACGTCCTGACTTTC. This translates into CASNRERADHSGANVLTF.

The chain uses TRBV14 and TRBJ1-2; the D gene is possibly TRBD1 (5 bases). With 0 bases removed from V and 3 bases from J, the gap between germline ends came to 20 bases. Per the germline V gene, CDR1 is SGHDN and CDR2 is FVKESK. This CDR3 has 18 residues. CDR3 DNA sequence: TGTGCCAGCAGCCAAGAAATGGGGCCGGGGCGATGGGACTATGGCTACACCTTC. It is translated as CASSQEMGPGRWDYGYTF.

The gene calls are TRBV9 and TRBJ1-6, with D possibly being TRBD1 (5 bases). CDR1 SGDLS and CDR2 YYNGEE come from the germline V gene. The germline V and J ends were trimmed by 2 bases and 7 bases, with 13 bases remaining between them. The CDR3 runs to 15 residues. As DNA, the CDR3 is TGTGCCAGCAGCGTGTCCGGGGACGGCAATTCACCCCTCCACTTT. This encodes CASSVSGDGNSPLHF.

J is TRBJ2-5 and V is TRBV6-5; 9 bases fit TRBD2. Per the germline V gene, CDR1 is MNHEY and CDR2 is SVGAGI. V lost 3 bases and J lost 5; bases outside the gene matches: 10. The length of the CDR3 is 16 residues. CDR3 sequence: CASSYIGREGLETQYF. The DNA of the CDR3 is TGTGCCAGCAGTTATATAGGGCGGGAGGGCCTGGAGACCCAGTACTTC.